Included here is one TCR beta chain sequence, with context. The entry originates in a study of radiotherapy plus CTLA-4 blockade in lung cancer. The assay was immunoSEQ multiplex PCR, and TCRdb's table has in-frame clones only and misses some. Of 89,000 or so clones in the sample, around 86% are singletons; the top ten hold 3% to 4%. V was pared by 5 bases and J by 2 bases, with 5 bases of the junction left unmatched. The CDR3 totals 16 residues. Germline CDR1 is MDHEN and CDR2 is SYDVKM. The J gene is TRBJ2-1, the V gene TRBV28; the match to TRBD2 covers 11 bases. The sequence derives from a human donor with non-small cell lung cancer who had a partial response to radiotherapy plus ipilimumab. Here the sequenced sample was peripheral blood, taken from a patient treated with radiotherapy plus ipilimumab. This chain's CDR3 is CASSPLTSGTYNEQFF. CDR3 DNA sequence: TGTGCCAGCAGTCCCCTGACTAGCGGGACCTACAATGAGCAGTTCTTC.